The present entry profiles one T cell receptor beta chain with its context. This clone was recorded only once. Its antigen specificity is not known. No base qualities exist here, and no much larger clone lies one base off it. The cohort was made up of 500 to 800 healthy bone marrow donors. All cohort members were sampled while nominally healthy, although unrecorded immune exposures were likely present. The donor tested CMV seropositive, placing the donor among the 310 or so seropositive members of the cohort. A peripheral blood sample was provided by each donor, and peripheral blood mononuclear cells were used for TCR beta sequencing. The Qiagen DNeasy Blood Extraction Kit was used to extract genomic DNA from the blood cell samples. This sample is drawn from a study of cytomegalovirus exposure and HLA in healthy donors (dated by TCRdb to the late 2010s). Study-wide context: In an earlier analysis of 550 to 750 of the donors, 250 to 300 Gb of sequence data and approximately 120 million unique TCR beta sequences from roughly 200 million T cells were reported. Roughly 320 gigabases of sequencing data and around 88 million unique TCR sequences made up an early release that covered approximately 700 HLA-typed donors. The genetic ancestry cluster associated with self-reported Caucasian donors included 81% of the approximately 400 genotyped donors. The study was designed to test whether signatures of past pathogen exposure could be identified by cataloging public T cell receptors. Using immunosequencing, the study profiled T cell repertoires from 500 to 800 subjects and related those repertoires to cytomegalovirus serostatus. Along with the approximately 620-subject first cohort, a separate validation cohort of around 110 different subjects was used. High-throughput TCR immunosequencing, statistical association of individual TCRs with disease status, and machine learning were combined to predict cytomegalovirus infection status. In a later analysis, previously published TCR beta repertoires from 600 to 850 donors were re-analyzed and high-resolution HLA genotyping was added so that TCR occurrence patterns could be studied. Rather than drawing on any new phenotypic data, the later analysis identified candidate immune exposures from TCR beta sequences and the way those sequences occurred across donors. An earlier analysis of more than 450 of the donors used high-throughput TCR beta sequencing to judge whether each TCR beta V gene segment behaved as functional or pseudogenic. Alongside the repertoire data, information on donor age, sex, ethnicity and CMV serostatus was compiled. Genome-wide SNP genotypes for about three fifths of the 666 donors were used in a later genetic analysis, which treated that subset as a discovery cohort. Every repertoire in the discovery cohort had been generated on one and the same sequencing platform. Class I and class II HLA loci were covered by the typing at four-digit resolution. Typing coverage varied by locus: 629-630 donors for A, B, C, DRB1 and DQB1; about 520 for DQA1; 600 to 610 for DPA1; around 490 for DPB1. About five DR-DQ haplotypes were handled as single units for association and clustering because linkage in the cohort was strong. On average, approximately 250,000 unique TCR beta nucleotide sequences were sequenced per donor among 398 genotyped donors of the cohort, with roughly 18% of those sequences being non-productive.

On the study overall, not on this receptor specifically: The study gave a list of over 150 TCR beta chains associated with cytomegalovirus. The 87-base-pair reads could not distinguish some IMGT-functional V segments, including TRBV6-2 and TRBV6-3, so those segments were excluded. A later analysis found that HLA-associated TCR beta chains were more clonally expanded and had lower generation probabilities than equally common non-associated chains. A later analysis found that most CMV-associated TCR beta chains appeared HLA-restricted, with HLA associations seemingly driven largely by CMV exposure. When HLA alleles, especially DR and DQ, strongly co-occurred, attributing TCR associations to individual alleles was difficult. A further reported finding was that TCR beta sequences accurately predicted the HLA-A and HLA-B alleles for most subjects in the first cohort. In a later analysis, the rate of TCR association differed among HLA loci, with DRB1 alleles having the most associated TCRs and HLA-C alleles having the fewest. In vitro tests confirmed that a few of the cytomegalovirus-associated TCR beta chains recognize cytomegalovirus antigens. A cluster of highly shared sequence variants was judged likely to represent a technical artifact of the sequencing pipeline. V-gene and J-gene trimming of TCR beta chains was associated with a missense DCLRE1C variant in a later genetic analysis, and the association was replicated in an independent cohort. A later genetic analysis reported fewer N-insertions in productive TCRs among donors in an Asian-associated ancestry cluster than the roughly 700-donor mean. Correlated functional status among segregating V segments might be attributable to linkage disequilibrium, but an unknown experimental factor could not be ruled out. A later analysis associated about 17,000 TCR beta sequences with specific HLA alleles at a false discovery rate of 0.05. In an earlier analysis of roughly 500 of the donors, most TCR beta V segments appeared in productive rearrangements about 87% or about 30% of the time, broadly matching IMGT annotations. Only TCR beta chains were sequenced in this cohort, and the absence of alpha or paired-chain data limited detectable features. CMV serostatus was the only immune exposure information available for the cohort. The authors suggested that the approach could potentially be extended to other disease states and immunological phenotypes. Roughly uniform sequencing depth across donors was assumed in presence/absence analyses, although this assumption may not hold. The earlier analysis of 587 of the donors excluded about 16 rarely observed V segments, including chromosome 9 orphons, because counts were too low. A later analysis reported that several top co-occurrence clusters appeared linked to parvovirus B19, influenza, CMV and Epstein-Barr virus. Most TCR sequences were observed very rarely across donors, whereas some public TCRs were present in many individuals. HLA typing was unavailable for some donors at each locus, so association tests used only the typed subset. The classifier was reported to diagnose cytomegalovirus status with high specificity and sensitivity in both the original and validation cohorts.

The method was the immunoSEQ multiplex PCR assay. For the multiplex PCR, a mixture combining 60 forward primers for TCR Vbeta segments and 13 reverse primers for TCR Jbeta segments was used. The CDR3 region of rearranged TCR beta genes was amplified from genomic DNA with a multiplex PCR assay. Amplified TCR beta libraries were sequenced as 87-base-pair reads on the Illumina HiSeq System. The authors' analysis ran thus. In a later analysis, roughly 80 million unique TCR beta chains were counted across the approximately 640 repertoires, and about 9.9 million of these chains were shared by at least two donors. To remove PCR and sequencing errors, raw reads were error-corrected and collapsed into unique sequences using a nearest-neighbor algorithm that merged closely related sequences. CDR3 sequences were aligned to IMGT reference sequences to assign V, D and J gene segments. Each retained sequence needed at least a six-nucleotide match to both a V gene segment and a J gene segment. Rearrangements were classified as productive when the CDR3 lacked stop codons and remained in frame with V and J, and all other rearrangements were classified as non-productive. CDR3 was defined by IMGT convention, running from the second conserved V-encoded cysteine to the conserved J-encoded phenylalanine. In an earlier analysis of some 550 of the donors, sequences lacking an unambiguous match to a single V gene segment were excluded. An earlier analysis of a few hundred of the donors called V segments functional above 56.7% productive rearrangements and segregating when the between-donor standard deviation exceeded 5%. A statistical classification framework was developed to diagnose cytomegalovirus status using the catalog of TCR beta chain sequences. V and J gene assignment, in a later analysis, came from comparing TCR nucleotide sequences with IMGT/GENE-DB human TR gene sequences. The TCRdist pipeline was used in a later analysis to assign CDR3 sequences and most-parsimonious VDJ recombination scenarios. In a later analysis, every TCR beta chain was defined by the combination of its CDR3 amino acid sequence and its V-gene family, and reads without a unique V-gene family were dropped. As a way to deal with suspected cross-contamination and a sequencing artifact, a later analysis dropped 592 nucleotide sequences that were highly shared and had low generation probability. A later analysis calculated a clonal expansion index for each public chain from normalized within-repertoire ranks of inferred template counts. In a later analysis, generation probabilities were computed using a VDJ recombination model fitted to out-of-frame rearrangements, and the results were checked against IGoR. A later analysis scored TCR-TCR, TCR-HLA and TCR-CMV co-occurrence with hypergeometric tests, applying a repertoire-size bias correction to TCR pairs. A later analysis estimated false discovery rates by permuting HLA or CMV assignments 20 times. In a later analysis, co-occurring TCRs were grouped with DBSCAN, and TCRdist sequence similarity was added when clustering was performed within HLA-allele-positive subsets. Co-occurrence clustering excluded repertoires with fewer than 30,000 or more than 120,000 public chains, plus five with anomalous nucleotide sharing. This is the immuneACCESS table as TCRdb keeps it, with only in-frame sequences that have V and J called. A part of the clones is gone; compared with another copy, unresolved V genes explain less than half, and the rest is unexplained. V and J calls and clone size are given by that table; D and trimming were obtained from the DNA. The sample table shows 120,000 or so clones, and about 62% are seen once. Approximately 8.5% of the sample rests with the top ten.

The CDR3, from cysteine to phenylalanine, totals 15 residues. CDR3 DNA only is kept here, 45 bases in frame from base 1. CDR1 and CDR2 were assigned from the germline V gene as MNHNS and SASEGT. The germline ends are 10 bases apart after V is trimmed by 3 bases and J by 0 bases. The chain employs TRBV6-1 and TRBJ2-3; matching of 6 bases hints at TRBD2 as the D gene. The receptor was isolated from a woman aged 40 to 50 in good health and CMV-seropositive. Sequencing input: PBMCs. The DNA sequence follows: TGTGCCAGCAGTGACGGGGACTTTAGCACAGATACGCAGTATTTT. Its product reads: CASSDGDFSTDTQYF.